The source of this T cell receptor beta chain is a study of blood T cell repertoires in COVID-19 (dated by TCRdb to the early 2020s). As for the study more broadly: The collaborator samples originated in the United States, Italy and Spain and spanned the acute and convalescent phases of COVID-19. Nearly every sample came with metadata listing a de-identified subject ID, COVID-19 status, age in years and sex. Samples were obtained from the ongoing ImmuneRACE study (first 160 participants) and from approximately 1,200 subjects provided by 6 global collaborators. Where HLA class I and class II types were available, the types were taken from metadata supplied by the sample provider, not from assay-based typing. The material from the prospective study consisted of cDNA or gDNA derived from T cells, B-cell-depleted T cells, or PBMCs. The dataset comprised deeply sampled blood TCRbeta repertoires from subjects exposed to, actively infected with, or recovered from COVID-19. The repertoires were made available in a free public database intended to serve as a resource for research on the immune response to SARS-CoV-2. General study outcomes and caveats: The quantity of clinical and demographic metadata differed by source and by participant and was supplied without curation.

The immunoSEQ Assay, a bias-controlled multiplex PCR, was used to amplify TCRbeta CDR3 regions from genomic DNA. The study's processing was this. Nucleated cell counts per sample were estimated from amplification of reference gene primers within the assay. To quantify the absolute abundance of each unique TCRbeta CDR3 rearrangement, sequence reads were collapsed and filtered. For each sample, productive Simpson clonality was calculated as the square root of Simpson's diversity index across productive rearrangements. TCRdb stores this immuneACCESS table with in-frame sequences only. Part of the clones is absent; in the studies checked, under half of the shortfall reflects unresolved V genes, and no reason is known for the rest. D and trimming were read from the DNA, whereas the V and J calls and clone size are those reported in that table. The sample profile shows around 60,000 clones; approximately 83% of them were found once. 10% to 13% of the sample is in the top ten clones.

Comment on this clone: The specificity of this receptor is unknown. No base-level quality is on record; no much larger clone is a single base apart.

One collaborating source in Seattle enrolled patients during active infection and followed them longitudinally through the course of disease. Whole blood was collected in K2EDTA tubes by collaborating institutions according to the institutions' own protocols. For TCRbeta analysis, collaborator samples were shipped as frozen whole blood, as isolated PBMCs, or as DNA extracted from either sample type. The CDR3 has 14 amino acids, counting the end cysteine and phenylalanine. Only the CDR3 portion is preserved as DNA: 42 bases, with reading frame beginning at the first base. The germline ends are 18 bases apart after V is trimmed by 8 bases and J by 5 bases. The germline V gene (reference sequence) specifies SEHNR as CDR1 and FQNEAQ as CDR2.

The TCR originated in a man between 50 and 59 years old with COVID-19, enrolled during active disease. The source material was peripheral blood. The sequence is built from TRBV7-9 and TRBJ1-1; TRBD1 is perhaps the D gene, given 5 matching bases. CDR3 region: CASWEAGSVTEAFF. The nucleotides are TGTGCCAGCTGGGAAGCAGGGTCGGTTACTGAAGCTTTCTTT.